This T cell receptor beta chain was sequenced in a study of T cells after yellow fever vaccination. Whole-study results and caveats: Most clones from primary vaccination were detected again post-booster (roughly 96% CD4, 88% CD8).

The CDR3 loop spans 13 amino acids. V was shortened by 2 bases and J by 6 bases, with 7 bases between the two germline ends. As for this clonotype: Its antigen is unknown.

5'RACE template switching produced TCR cDNA carrying a universal primer site and UMIs. TCRdb passed the 5' RACE reads through MiXCR, listing each CDR3 protein once. The table records about 580,000 distinct CDR3 sequences, roughly a sixth of them present only once. The clonotype originates from a man aged 18-30 years who received the YFV17D yellow fever vaccine. The sample in question was PBMCs, obtained 4 to 6 days after the first yellow fever vaccination. The chain joins TRBV12-3 or TRBV12-4 to TRBJ2-2; D is unclear. The CDR3 is CASSLYASGELFF. In DNA form, the CDR3 reads TGTGCCAGCAGTTTATACGCCTCCGGGGAGCTGTTTTTT.